Below, 24 T cell receptor beta chains from the same sample are listed, as sequenced in a study of blood T cell repertoires in COVID-19. Sequencing used immunoSEQ multiplex PCR; TCRdb keeps in-frame clones, though not all of them. The sample carries around 400,000 clones, 70% to 90% recorded once. Sequenced sample: peripheral blood. Every receptor here comes from a woman aged 25 to 39 with COVID-19, enrolled during active disease.

The gene calls are TRBV11-1 and TRBJ2-7; TRBD1 matches at 11 bases. Per germline, CDR1 SGHAT and CDR2 FQDESV (reference sequence). CDR3 size: 15 residues. Losses at the gene ends were 5 bases for V and 3 bases for J; bases not matched to a gene: 6. The CDR3 protein is CASSDRDRGNYEQYF. CDR3 sequence (DNA): TGTGCCAGCAGCGACCGGGACAGGGGGAACTACGAGCAGTACTTC.

This rearrangement joins TRBV27 to TRBJ1-6, with 7 bases identical to TRBD1. Germline CDR1 MNHEY, CDR2 SMNVEV (reference sequence). Trimming at V came to 3 bases and at J to 10 bases, leaving 6 bases not matched to a gene. The CDR3 extends over 14 amino acids. The CDR3 coding sequence is TGTGCCAGCAGTTTCAAGGGGGCGGGATCACCCCTCCACTTT. It translates to CASSFKGAGSPLHF.

The chain uses TRBV15 and TRBJ2-7, with D tentatively TRBD2 (6 bases). With 6 bases removed from V and 1 base from J, the gap between germline ends came to 13 bases. CDR3 length: 14 amino acids. In germline, CDR1 is LNHNV, CDR2 YYDKDF (reference sequence). The DNA for the CDR3 is TGTGCCACCAGTGCCCGGGACTTATCCTACGAGCAGTACTTC. Translated: CATSARDLSYEQYF. Based on the CDR3 plus reference TRBV15 and TRBJ2-7, the full variable domain is DAMVIQNPRYQVTQFGKPVTLSCSQTLNHNVMYWYQQKSSQAPKLLFHYYDKDFNNEADTPDNFQSRRPNTSFCFLDIRSPGLGDTAMYLCATSARDLSYEQYFGPGTRLTVT.

The table lists this clone with a few counts. The V and J genes are TRBV29-1 and TRBJ1-5; unclear D gene. There are 10 residues in the CDR3. Trimming pared 5 bases from V and 4 bases from J, leaving 3 bases between. In germline, CDR1 is SQVTM, CDR2 ANQGSEA. The CDR3 region is CSVLNQPQHF. The DNA for the CDR3 is TGCAGCGTTCTTAATCAGCCCCAGCATTTT.

V usage is TRBV6-4 and J usage is TRBJ1-6, with 8 bases that match TRBD1. J was trimmed by 7 bases and V by 4 bases; bases with no gene match: 6. Germline V gene lookup returns CDR1 MRHNA and CDR2 SNTAGT. The CDR3 runs to 15 residues. The DNA for the CDR3 is TGTGCCAGCAGTGCCTCCTGGGACAGGAATTCACCCCTCCACTTT. Translation: CASSASWDRNSPLHF.

This clone has a single count. The chain joins TRBV3-1 (or the pseudogene TRBV3-2) to TRBJ2-2; no firm D call. This CDR3 has 12 residues. The germline V gene encodes CDR1 LGHDT and CDR2 YNNKEL (reference sequence). Trimming cost V 4 bases and J 7 bases, with 7 bases left between them. The CDR3 DNA sequence: TGTGCCAGCAGCCCGACTGGCGGGGAGCTGTTTTTT. Translated: CASSPTGGELFF.

The V call is TRBV28, the J call TRBJ2-7, with TRBD1 matching over 8 bases. This CDR3 contains 16 residues. The germline gives CDR1 MDHEN, CDR2 SYDVKM. V trimming: 2 bases; J trimming: 2 bases; junction bases outside the gene matches: 8. The CDR3 sequence is CASSLPGQGSPYEQYF. As DNA, the CDR3 is TGTGCCAGCAGTTTACCCGGACAGGGAAGCCCCTACGAGCAGTACTTC.

The V gene is TRBV10-1, the J gene TRBJ2-2; 16 nucleotides agree with TRBD2. This CDR3 has 17 amino acids. CDR1 WNHNN and CDR2 SYGVQD come from the germline V gene (reference sequence). With V trimmed by 8 bases and J by 4 bases, 7 bases remained unmatched. DNA for the CDR3: TGCGCCAGCGGCACCGGGACTAGCGGGAGGGGCACCGGGGAGCTGTTTTTT. It specifies CASGTGTSGRGTGELFF.

In this sample, this clone turned up a few times. This chain links TRBV27 with TRBJ1-5, with D possibly being TRBD1 (6 bases). CDR3 size: 15 residues. Germline V gene data show CDR1 as MNHEY and CDR2 as SMNVEV (reference sequence). V was clipped by 3 bases and J by 2 bases, with 11 bases between them. The CDR3 nucleotides read TGTGCCAGCAGTTTCAGGGGCATGGGCAATCAGCCCCAGCATTTT. It is translated as CASSFRGMGNQPQHF.

This clone was seen a few times. The chain has TRBV9 and TRBJ2-1; D unresolved. The CDR3 has 14 amino acids. Trimming left V 0 bases short and J 1 base short, with 5 bases between. Germline lookup yields CDR1 SGDLS and CDR2 YYNGEE. CDR3: CASSVAGSYNEQFF. The CDR3 nucleotides are TGTGCCAGCAGCGTAGCGGGTTCCTACAATGAGCAGTTCTTC.

V gene TRBV7-2 combines with J gene TRBJ2-5; TRBD2 matches 10 bases. The trim removed 2 bases at V and 3 bases at J, leaving 3 bases unmatched. Germline V gene lookup returns CDR1 SGHTA and CDR2 FQGNSA. This CDR3 is built from 15 residues. The CDR3 loop reads CASSLQGTSEETQYF. The CDR3 DNA sequence: TGTGCCAGCAGCTTACAAGGGACTAGCGAAGAGACCCAGTACTTC.

V and J are TRBV6-5 and TRBJ1-2, with 9 positions matching TRBD1. This CDR3 comprises 13 residues. J was trimmed by 6 bases and V by 5 bases; bases with no gene match: 4. Germline V gene data show CDR1 as MNHEY and CDR2 as SVGAGI. Here the CDR3 reads CASSRGQGHGYTF. The DNA for the CDR3 is TGTGCCAGCAGTAGGGGACAGGGCCATGGCTACACCTTC.

The V call is TRBV15, the J call TRBJ1-1; D unclear. The V gene's germline CDR1 is LNHNV and CDR2 YYDKDF (reference sequence). Trimming shortened V by 0 bases and J by 5 bases, and 7 bases separated the two germline ends. This CDR3 comprises 13 residues. The CDR3 DNA sequence: TGTGCCACCAGCAGAGATCCCGGGACTGAAGCTTTCTTT. Amino acids: CATSRDPGTEAFF.

The rearrangement joins TRBV7-2 to TRBJ2-2; D perhaps matches TRBD2 (5 bases). CDR3 size: 14 residues. The germline CDR1 and CDR2 sequences are SGHTA and FQGNSA. Trimming pared 2 bases from V and 5 bases from J, leaving 9 bases between. DNA of the CDR3: TGTGCCAGCAGCTTAAAGGGCGGGACCGGGGAGCTGTTTTTT. The encoded protein is CASSLKGGTGELFF.

The chain links TRBV2 to TRBJ2-5; 9 bases match TRBD2. Germline CDR1 is SNHLY and CDR2 is FYNNEI. V lost 4 bases and J lost 4; bases outside the gene matches: 4. This CDR3 spans 14 amino acids. Here the CDR3 reads CASSGTSVTETQYF. The CDR3 nucleotides read TGTGCCAGCAGTGGGACTAGCGTTACAGAGACCCAGTACTTC.

This chain connects TRBV10-3 to TRBJ2-7, with 9 bases identical to TRBD2. Unmatched junction bases numbered 4, after V lost 0 bases and J lost 4 bases. The CDR3 runs to 15 residues. Germline CDR1 and CDR2: ENHRY and SYGVKD. The CDR3 DNA is TGTGCCATCAGTGAGTCGACTCTAGCGGGGTACGAGCAGTACTTC. It specifies CAISESTLAGYEQYF.

The chain combines TRBV28 with TRBJ2-3; D might be TRBD2 (6 bases). The V end lost 7 bases, the J end lost 0 bases, and 17 bases lay between the germline ends. Looked up from germline, CDR1 is MDHEN and CDR2 is SYDVKM. This CDR3 spans 16 amino acids. The CDR3 DNA reads as TGTGCCAGCATTCCGGGAGCTCAGTATAGCACAGATACGCAGTATTTT. Amino acid sequence: CASIPGAQYSTDTQYF.

The rearrangement joins TRBV5-6 to TRBJ2-1; D uncertain. V lost 2 bases, J lost 8 bases, and 17 bases lay in between. Germline-derived CDR1 and CDR2 are SGHDT and YYEEEE. This CDR3 comprises 15 residues. The CDR3 region has the DNA TGTGCCAGCAGCTTCCGGGTTTCTATTGGCGATGAGCAGTTCTTC. Its protein is CASSFRVSIGDEQFF. The variable domain in full, with the rest retrieved from reference TRBV5-6 and TRBJ2-1, is DAGVTQSPTHLIKTRGQQVTLRCSPKSGHDTVSWYQQALGQGPQFIFQYYEEEERQRGNFPDRFSGHQFPNYSSELNVNALLLGDSALYLCASSFRVSIGDEQFFGPGTRLTVL.

The chain employs TRBV28 and TRBJ2-5; weak D call: TRBD2 (6 bases). The CDR3 totals 13 residues. In germline, CDR1 is MDHEN, CDR2 SYDVKM. V lost 6 bases to trimming and J lost 2 bases, with 10 bases between them. The CDR3 coding sequence is TGTGCCAGCAGCTGGGACTTACAAGAGACCCAGTACTTC. Translation: CASSWDLQETQYF.

This chain joins TRBV6-5 and TRBJ2-1; the match to TRBD2 covers 12 bases. Germline V gives CDR1 MNHEY, CDR2 SVGAGI. The CDR3 is 16 residues long. V trimming: 4 bases; J trimming: 5 bases; junction bases outside the gene matches: 6. The CDR3 sequence is CASSSTSGGPHNEQFF. In nucleotides, the CDR3 is TGTGCCAGCAGTTCCACTAGCGGGGGGCCCCACAATGAGCAGTTCTTC.

The J gene is TRBJ2-7, the V gene TRBV10-2; D may be TRBD2 (5 bases). The CDR3 contains 13 residues. The germline V gene has CDR1 WSHSY and CDR2 SAAADI. V lost 7 bases and J lost 2, with 12 bases in between. The CDR3 region is CASTRGGTYEQYF. The CDR3 DNA reads TGCGCCAGCACCCGTGGAGGTACCTACGAGCAGTACTTC.

This clone was seen a handful of times. The CDR3 DNA sequence: TGCGCCAGCACCACCAGGGGGCAGAACACTGAAGCTTTCTTT. This encodes CASTTRGQNTEAFF. This chain links TRBV5-1 with TRBJ1-1, with 8 bases matching TRBD1. The germline CDR1 and CDR2 sequences are SGHRS and YFSETQ. The CDR3 consists of 14 residues. The V and J ends lost 6 bases and 1 base, in that order; junction bases with no gene match: 5.

This clone was recorded once. The chain joins TRBV4-1 to TRBJ2-5, with TRBD1 matching 8 bases. The CDR3 consists of 13 residues. Germline V gene data show CDR1 as MGHRA and CDR2 as YSYEKL. J was trimmed by 5 bases and V by 6 bases; bases with no gene match: 5. The CDR3 DNA follows: TGCGCCAGCAGTCAAAACAGGGGGGAGACCCAGTACTTC. This codes for CASSQNRGETQYF.

The rearrangement uses TRBV5-1 and TRBJ1-4; TRBD1 matches at 7 bases. The CDR3 has 16 amino acids. Germline CDR1 is SGHRS and CDR2 is YFSETQ. The ends lost 7 bases at V and 6 bases at J; junction bases unmatched: 15. The CDR3 sequence is CASSISPGTVHEKLFF. Here the CDR3 DNA reads TGCGCCAGCTCAATCAGCCCGGGGACAGTACATGAAAAACTGTTTTTT.